This T cell receptor beta chain was profiled in a study of identical twins. Each CDR3 protein gets one entry after TCRdb re-called the 5' RACE reads with MiXCR. Among approximately 680,000 distinct CDR3 sequences, under 8.5% were seen once, and the ten largest hold roughly 1.5%. Regarding the study as a whole: Out-of-frame TCR alpha sharing in monozygotic twins exceeded recombination model predictions. Zero-insertion results could be subject to partial confounding by invariant MAIT and iNKT cells. Abundant cord blood beta clonotypes carried fewer insertions; memory repertoires showed none. Weaker excess twin sharing was observed in beta out-of-frame sequences.

This CDR3 is built from 15 residues. The V end lost 6 bases, the J end lost 6 bases, and 18 bases lay between the germline ends. Many counts were recorded for this clonotype. What it recognizes is unknown. This same sample was also part of a study on yellow fever vaccine responses in identical twins.

The J gene is TRBJ1-5, the V gene TRBV12-3 or TRBV12-4, with D tentatively TRBD1 (6 bases). The TCR was taken from a woman under 30 in good health. Sequencing used PBMCs. The CDR3 bases are TGTGCCAGCAGCTTGACAGGTGGTGGAGGTCAGCCCCAGCATTTT. It yields the protein CASSLTGGGGQPQHF.